This TCR beta chain is drawn from a study of T-cell reconstitution after alpha-beta-depleted transplantation in children. Unique molecular identifiers were built into the TCRbeta library. TCRdb ran MiXCR on the PCR reads and lists one entry per CDR3 protein. The table lists 200,000 to 250,000 distinct CDR3 sequences, more than 10% of them singletons. Trimming removed 7 bases at V and 6 bases at J, with 16 bases between. The CDR3 length is 13 residues. Per the germline V gene, CDR1 is ENHRY and CDR2 is SYGVKD. This clonotype has ten or more counts. This TCR derives from a human donor who donated a stem cell graft to a child with acute lymphoblastic leukemia. The chain couples TRBV10-3 to TRBJ2-7; weak D call: TRBD1 (6 bases). Specimen: PBMCs from the stem cell graft donor, collected from the stem cell graft. CDR3 nucleotide sequence: TGTGCCATCAAGCAGGACGGGACAAGCGAGCAGTACTTC. Protein: CAIKQDGTSEQYF.